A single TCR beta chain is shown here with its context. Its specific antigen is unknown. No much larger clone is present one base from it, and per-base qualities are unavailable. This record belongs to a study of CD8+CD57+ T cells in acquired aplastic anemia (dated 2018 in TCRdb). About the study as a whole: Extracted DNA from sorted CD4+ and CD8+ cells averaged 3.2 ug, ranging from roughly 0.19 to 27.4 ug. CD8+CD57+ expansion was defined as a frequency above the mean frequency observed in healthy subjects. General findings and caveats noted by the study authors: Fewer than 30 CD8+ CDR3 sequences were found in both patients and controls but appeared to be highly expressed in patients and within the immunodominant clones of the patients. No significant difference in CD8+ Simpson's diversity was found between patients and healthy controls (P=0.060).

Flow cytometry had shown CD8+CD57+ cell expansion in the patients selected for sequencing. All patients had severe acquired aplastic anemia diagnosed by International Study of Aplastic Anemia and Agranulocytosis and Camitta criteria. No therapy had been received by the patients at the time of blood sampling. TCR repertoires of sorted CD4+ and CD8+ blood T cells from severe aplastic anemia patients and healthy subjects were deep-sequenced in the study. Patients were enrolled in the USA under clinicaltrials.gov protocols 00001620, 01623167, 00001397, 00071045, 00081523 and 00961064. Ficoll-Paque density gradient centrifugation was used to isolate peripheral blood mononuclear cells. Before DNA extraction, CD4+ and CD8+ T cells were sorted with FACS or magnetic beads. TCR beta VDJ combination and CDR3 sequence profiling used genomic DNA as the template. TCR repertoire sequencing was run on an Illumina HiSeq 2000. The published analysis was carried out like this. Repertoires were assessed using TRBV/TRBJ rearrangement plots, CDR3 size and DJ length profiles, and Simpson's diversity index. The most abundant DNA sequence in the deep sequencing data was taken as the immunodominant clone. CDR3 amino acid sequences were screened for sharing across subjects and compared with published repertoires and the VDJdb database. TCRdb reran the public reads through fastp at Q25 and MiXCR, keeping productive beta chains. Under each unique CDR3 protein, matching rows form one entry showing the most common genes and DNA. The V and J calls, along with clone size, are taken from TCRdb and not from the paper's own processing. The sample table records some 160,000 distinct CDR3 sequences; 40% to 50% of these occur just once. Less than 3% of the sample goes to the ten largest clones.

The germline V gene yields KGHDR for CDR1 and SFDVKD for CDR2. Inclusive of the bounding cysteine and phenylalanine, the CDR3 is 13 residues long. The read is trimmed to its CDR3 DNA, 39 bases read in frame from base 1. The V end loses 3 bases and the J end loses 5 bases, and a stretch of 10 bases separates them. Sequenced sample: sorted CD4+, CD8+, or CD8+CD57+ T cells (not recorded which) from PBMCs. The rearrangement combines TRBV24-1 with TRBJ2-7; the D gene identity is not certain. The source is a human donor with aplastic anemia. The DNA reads TGTGCCACCAGTGATCTCATTGCCGACGAGCAGTACTTC. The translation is CATSDLIADEQYF.